This T cell receptor beta chain was recorded in a study of blood T cell repertoires in COVID-19. Study at large: Sources were T cells, B-cell-depleted T cells, or PBMCs; the material itself was cDNA or gDNA.

As originally analysed: Estimated nucleated cell counts came from reference gene primer amplification. Libraries were prepared by immunoSEQ multiplex PCR; TCRdb keeps only in-frame clonotypes and omits some of them. V and J calls and clone size come straight from that table; D and trimming were deduced from the DNA. Among 70,000 to 80,000 clones listed, about 80% were seen once. The CDR3 is 16 amino acids. V shed 5 bases and J 7 bases; nucleotides not matched to a gene: 12. Germline V gene lookup returns CDR1 MNHNY and CDR2 SVGAGI (reference sequence). Material for sequencing was peripheral blood. The chain couples TRBV6-6 to TRBJ2-1; 9 bases match TRBD1. The clonotype originates from a human donor in a cohort sampled during active COVID-19. CDR3 protein: CASSPAGTGSGNEQFF. The CDR3 DNA reads TGTGCCAGCAGTCCCGCCGGGACAGGGTCCGGGAATGAGCAGTTCTTC.